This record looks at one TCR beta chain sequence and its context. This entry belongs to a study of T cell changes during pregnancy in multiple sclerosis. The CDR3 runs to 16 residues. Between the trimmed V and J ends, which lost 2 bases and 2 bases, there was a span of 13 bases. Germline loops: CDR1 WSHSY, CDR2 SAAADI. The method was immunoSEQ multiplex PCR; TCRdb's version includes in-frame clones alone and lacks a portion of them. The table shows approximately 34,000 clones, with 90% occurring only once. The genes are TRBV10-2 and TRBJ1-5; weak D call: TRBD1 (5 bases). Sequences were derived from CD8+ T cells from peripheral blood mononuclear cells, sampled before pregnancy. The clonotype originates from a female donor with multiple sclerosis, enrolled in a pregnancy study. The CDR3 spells CASSEERVGGNQPQHF. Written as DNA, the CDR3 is TGCGCCAGCAGTGAGGAGCGGGTGGGGGGCAATCAGCCCCAGCATTTT.